This TCR beta chain was obtained from a study of T-cell reconstitution after alpha-beta-depleted transplantation in children. Study observations and caveats: Surviving recipient T cells and thymic progenitors produced the high day-60 TCRbeta diversity seen in some patients. Several hundred rapidly expanded clones from non-depleted graft cells reportedly supplied alpha-beta T cells about two months post-transplant. It was newly produced T cells that mostly accounted for T-cell counts and diversity one year after transplant.

A note on this clonotype: As yet, its antigen is unknown.

A library of TCRbeta sequences, prepared with unique molecular identifiers, was generated. MiXCR was run by TCRdb on the PCR reads, yielding one entry per CDR3 protein. This table has more than 75,000 distinct CDR3 sequences, about 22% appearing once. CDR1 and CDR2 (germline): SGHRS, YFSETQ. This CDR3 has 16 amino acids. V shed 6 bases, J shed 6 bases, and the junction held 12 bases outside the gene matches. The specimen was PBMCs, collected before TCRalphabeta/CD19-depleted stem cell transplant. J is TRBJ2-3 and V is TRBV5-1; TRBD2 aligns across 11 bases. The sequence was obtained from a boy between 2 and 15 years old with acute lymphoblastic leukemia, due to receive a stem cell transplant. CDR3 nucleotides: TGCGCCAGCACAAGGCGAGGGACTAGCGGAGCGGATACGCAGTATTTT. Protein product: CASTRRGTSGADTQYF.